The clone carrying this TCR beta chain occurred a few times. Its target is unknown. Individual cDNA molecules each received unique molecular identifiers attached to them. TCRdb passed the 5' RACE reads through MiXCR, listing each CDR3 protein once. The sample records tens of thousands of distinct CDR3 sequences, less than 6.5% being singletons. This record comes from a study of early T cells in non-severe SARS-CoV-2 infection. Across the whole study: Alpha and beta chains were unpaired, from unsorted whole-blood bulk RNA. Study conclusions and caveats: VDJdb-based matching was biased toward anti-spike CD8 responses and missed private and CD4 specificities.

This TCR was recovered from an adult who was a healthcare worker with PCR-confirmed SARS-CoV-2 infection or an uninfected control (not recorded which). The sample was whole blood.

The CDR3 DNA reads TGTGCCAGCAGCCCAACGACAGGGACCTACGAGCAGTACTTC. Residues: CASSPTTGTYEQYF. The rearrangement uses TRBV11-2 and TRBJ2-7; 7 bases map to TRBD1. Losses at the gene ends were 5 bases for V and 2 bases for J; bases not matched to a gene: 6. Germline V gene data show CDR1 as SGHAT and CDR2 as FQNNGV. This CDR3 is 14 amino acids long.